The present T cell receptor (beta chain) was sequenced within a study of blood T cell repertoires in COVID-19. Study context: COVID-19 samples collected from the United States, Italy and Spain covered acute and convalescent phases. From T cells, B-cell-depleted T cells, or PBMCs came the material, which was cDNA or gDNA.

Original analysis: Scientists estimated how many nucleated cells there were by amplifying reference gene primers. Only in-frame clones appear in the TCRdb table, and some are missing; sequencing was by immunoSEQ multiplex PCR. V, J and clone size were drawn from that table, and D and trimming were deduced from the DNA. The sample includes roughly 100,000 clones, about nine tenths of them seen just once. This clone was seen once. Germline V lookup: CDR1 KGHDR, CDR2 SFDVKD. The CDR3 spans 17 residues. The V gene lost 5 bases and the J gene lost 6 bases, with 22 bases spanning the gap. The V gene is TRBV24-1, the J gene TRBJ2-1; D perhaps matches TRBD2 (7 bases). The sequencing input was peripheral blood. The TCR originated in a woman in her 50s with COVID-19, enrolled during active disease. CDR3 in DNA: TGTGCCACCAGTGGGTCGCGGGGGCTACTGGGTACCAATGAGCAGTTCTTC. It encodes CATSGSRGLLGTNEQFF.